This T cell receptor beta chain was recorded in a study of control samples from healthy donors and cancer patients. The count of this clone is one. This CDR3 spans 13 amino acids. The V end lost 6 bases, the J end lost 6 bases, and 14 bases lay between the germline ends. Germline assignment: CDR1 MNHEY and CDR2 SVGAGI. Only in-frame clones appear in the TCRdb table, and some are missing; sequencing was by immunoSEQ multiplex PCR. The repertoire has about 130,000 clones, over 85% of them found once; the top ten carry less than 7%. The sample was blood. The chain employs TRBV6-5 and TRBJ1-2; D is unclear. The TCR was taken from a man between 18 and 35 years old in good health. CDR3 sequence: CASRRTSKDGYTF. CDR3 DNA: TGTGCCAGCAGGAGGACGTCCAAAGATGGCTACACCTTC.